This note documents a single T cell receptor (beta chain) sequence. The sample originates from a study of HIV-infected patients and healthy controls. The CDR3 contains 19 residues. The trim removed 5 bases at V and 1 base at J, leaving 12 bases unmatched. From germline, CDR1 is SEHNR and CDR2 FQNEAQ (reference sequence). TCRdb analysed the 5' RACE reads with MiXCR anew, one entry per CDR3 protein. The sample consists of around 58,000 distinct CDR3 sequences, roughly 19% of them appearing once. The specimen was CD4+ T cells from blood. This clonotype was obtained from a human donor in good health. This chain connects TRBV7-9 to TRBJ2-3; 13 nucleotides align to TRBD2. For the CDR3, the DNA is TGTGCCAGCAGCCGAAACCCCGGGACTAGCGGGATTCGCACAGATACGCAGTATTTT. As protein: CASSRNPGTSGIRTDTQYF.